The clone carrying this T cell receptor (beta chain) was detected ten times or more. The antigen is unknown. This sample is drawn from a study of prognosis after radiotherapy for stage I lung cancer. Study at large: Among the patients, 6 or 7 had squamous cell carcinoma and roughly eleven had adenocarcinoma.

Genomic DNA yielded TCR beta CDR3, amplified by two-round multiplex PCR. During first-round PCR, primers specific to each TRBV and TRBJ gene were used. TCRdb re-called the multiplex PCR reads with MiXCR, one entry per CDR3 protein. Here the sample spans around 17,000 distinct CDR3 sequences, 25% to 35% being singletons. The CDR3 totals 14 residues. Losses at the gene ends were 1 base for V and 7 bases for J; bases not matched to a gene: 4. CDR1 is SGHTA, CDR2 FQGNSA, per germline. Findings and limits, study-wide: Shannon entropy after stereotactic body radiation therapy was lower in patients who developed distant metastases.

Sequenced material: PBMCs, taken before or after stereotactic body radiation therapy (not recorded which). This sequence was found in a donor at least 50 years old with non-small cell lung cancer. V and J are TRBV7-2 and TRBJ2-5; 9 nucleotides align to TRBD2. CDR3 bases: TGTGCCAGCAGCTTAGAGGGACTAGCTGCGACCCAGTACTTC. It yields the protein CASSLEGLAATQYF.